Each of the 18 T cell receptor beta chains below was sequenced from the same sample in a study of T cells in Graves' hyperthyroidism and ophthalmopathy. TCR beta CDR3 sequences were amplified from RNA transcripts. The HTBI primer set drove a first-round RT-PCR of the TCR CDR3. TCRdb reprocessed the multiplex PCR reads via MiXCR and lists one record per CDR3 protein. Here the sample spans roughly 500,000 distinct CDR3 sequences, roughly 45% being singletons. The sequencing sample was made of peripheral blood or thyroid tissue (not recorded which). The receptor set was obtained from an adult woman with Graves' disease, either hyperthyroidism or ophthalmopathy (not recorded which).

This clonotype was seen many times. The V gene is TRBV2, the J gene TRBJ2-5, with 9 bases aligning to TRBD1. Germline V gene data show CDR1 as SNHLY and CDR2 as FYNNEI. The CDR3 is 13 residues long. The J segment lost 13 bases and the V segment lost 5 bases, leaving 11 bases of the junction unmatched. CDR3 nucleotide sequence: TGTGCCAGCAGTAGAACAGGGGGCGCAGTCCCGTACTTC. This codes for CASSRTGGAVPYF.

This clonotype was counted ten times or more. The V and J genes are TRBV29-1 and TRBJ2-5; 8 bases are shared with TRBD1. There are 14 residues in the CDR3. Germline CDR1 reads SQVTM; CDR2 reads ANQGSEA. The J segment lost 4 bases and the V segment lost 7 bases, leaving 11 bases of the junction unmatched. The CDR3 sequence is CSASEQGAGETQYF. In nucleotides, the CDR3 is TGCAGCGCCTCGGAGCAGGGGGCGGGAGAGACCCAGTACTTC.

This clonotype was counted many times. V and J are TRBV11-2 and TRBJ2-7, with 10 bases identical to TRBD1. There are 14 residues in the CDR3. In germline, CDR1 is SGHAT, CDR2 FQNNGV. V lost 5 bases, J lost 5 bases, and 6 bases stayed unmatched. The CDR3 loop is CASSDSGTGDEQYF. CDR3 bases: TGTGCCAGCAGCGACTCCGGGACAGGGGACGAGCAGTACTTC. The full variable domain, rest sourced from reference TRBV11-2 and TRBJ2-7, is EAGVAQSPRYKIIEKRQSVAFWCNPISGHATLYWYQQILGQGPKLLIQFQNNGVVDDSQLPKDRFSAERLKGVDSTLKIQPAKLEDSAVYLCASSDSGTGDEQYFGPGTRLTVT.

At least ten counts were recorded for this clonotype. The gene calls are TRBV6-1 and TRBJ2-6; TRBD1 matches 7 bases. CDR3 length: 17 residues. CDR1 and CDR2 (germline): MNHNS, SASEGT. Germline trimming cut 7 bases from V and 0 bases from J; bases unmatched to any gene: 9. CDR3 DNA sequence: TGTGCCAGCACCCCCTCAGGGGGAAGCTCTGGGGCCAACGTCCTGACTTTC. Translation gives CASTPSGGSSGANVLTF.

The rearrangement links TRBV20-1 to TRBJ2-7; D is perhaps TRBD2 (5 bases). Germline V CDR1 and CDR2: DFQATT, SNEGSKA (reference sequence). V was cut by 5 bases and J by 4 bases, with 18 bases left in between. The CDR3 consists of 14 residues. CDR3 amino acids: CSAGRAEQRYEQYF. CDR3 nucleotides: TGCAGTGCTGGAAGAGCGGAACAGCGTTACGAGCAGTACTTC.

The rearrangement joins TRBV29-1 to TRBJ2-5, with D perhaps matching TRBD2 (6 bases). CDR3 size: 15 residues. Germline CDR1 and CDR2: SQVTM and ANQGSEA. Trimming stripped 7 bases from V and 7 bases from J, with 25 bases between. As DNA, the CDR3 is TGCAGCGGACATATAACCACCCCGGGACTCCTGACCCAGTACTTC. Protein sequence: CSGHITTPGLLTQYF.

This clonotype occurred many times. This chain uses TRBV10-3 with TRBJ1-2, with D tentatively TRBD1 (6 bases). Germline assignment: CDR1 ENHRY and CDR2 SYGVKD. The CDR3 sequence is 12 residues long. V lost 6 bases and J 12 bases, leaving 17 bases between the germline ends. CDR3 residues: CAIRGEDRTDTF. The CDR3 coding sequence is TGTGCCATCAGGGGGGAAGACAGGACGGACACCTTC.

This clonotype was seen a single time. This sequence may be a read error, since a much larger clone differs from it by one base. The gene calls are TRBV6-5 and TRBJ1-5, with D hard to call. Germline CDR1 reads MNHEY; CDR2 reads SVGAGI. The CDR3 consists of 15 residues. The CDR3 loop is CASSAVASWGQSQHF. The CDR3 DNA reads TGTGCCAGCAGCGCCGTGGCCTCCTGGGGTCAGTCCCAGCATTTT.

The gene calls are TRBV10-3 and TRBJ2-5; 10 bases are shared with TRBD1. Germline V gene data show CDR1 as ENHRY and CDR2 as SYGVKD. The CDR3 spans 16 residues. The junction had 15 bases not matched to a gene; V was cut back by 10 bases and J by 4 bases. This chain's CDR3 is CASSLVGRTGGETQYF. For the CDR3, the DNA is TGTGCCAGCAGCTTAGTTGGTAGGACAGGGGGAGAGACCCAGTACTTC.

The gene calls are TRBV7-9 and TRBJ2-5; 7 bases are shared with TRBD2. After removal of 2 bases from V and 7 bases from J, the junction contained 7 bases not matched to a gene. Germline loops: CDR1 SEHNR, CDR2 FQNEAQ (reference sequence). This CDR3 contains 14 residues. The CDR3 sequence: CASSLSAGRVTQYF. The DNA of the CDR3 is TGTGCCAGCAGCTTAAGTGCAGGGAGGGTGACCCAGTACTTC.

This clonotype was counted at least ten times. Written as DNA, the CDR3 is TGTGCCAGCATGGGCGGGGAGCGTGGCTACACCTTC. Its protein product is CASMGGERGYTF. This chain joins TRBV2 and TRBJ1-2; no reliable D call. Germline V lookup: CDR1 SNHLY, CDR2 FYNNEI. V shed 7 bases and J shed 7 bases, with 13 bases lying between them. The CDR3 has 12 amino acids.

This clonotype was detected only a few times. V gene TRBV24-1 combines with J gene TRBJ2-3; no clear D. Trimming pared 10 bases from V and 3 bases from J, leaving 16 bases between. Germline-derived CDR1 and CDR2 are KGHDR and SFDVKD. The CDR3 contains 14 residues. CDR3 region: CATQDDRRTDTQYF. The CDR3 DNA reads as TGTGCCACGCAGGACGATCGACGGACAGATACGCAGTATTTT.

Details on this clonotype: The junction departs from the called germline gene at one end, perhaps through a read error. The chain joins TRBV7-9 to TRBJ1-2; 7 bases are shared with TRBD1. Germline CDR1 and CDR2: SEHNR and FQNEAQ (reference sequence). The CDR3 length is 14 residues. CDR3 sequence reads: CASCFRGGGYGYTF. The CDR3 DNA reads TGTGCCAGCTGCTTCAGGGGGGGAGGCTATGGCTACACCTTC.

This clonotype was recorded many times. The V and J genes are TRBV7-2 and TRBJ2-5; 7 bases line up with TRBD1. The CDR3 contains 13 residues. Trimming took 5 bases from V and 5 from J; bases not matched to a gene: 5. The germline V gene has CDR1 SGHTA and CDR2 FQGNSA. The CDR3: CASSRQGGETQYF. CDR3 DNA sequence: TGTGCCAGCAGCCGACAGGGCGGCGAGACCCAGTACTTC. The full variable domain, rest sourced from reference TRBV7-2 and TRBJ2-5, is GAGVSQSPSNKVTEKGKDVELRCDPISGHTALYWYRQSLGQGLEFLIYFQGNSAPDKSGLPSDRFSAERTGGSVSTLTIQRTQQEDSAVYLCASSRQGGETQYFGPGTRLLVL.

This clonotype was counted between two and nine times. The chain is built from TRBV7-6 and TRBJ1-5, with no clear D. Trimming cost V 5 bases and J 1 base, with 9 bases left between them. This CDR3 comprises 14 residues. The V gene's germline CDR1 is SGHVS and CDR2 FNYEAQ. This CDR3 reads CASSPVPSNQPQHF. The CDR3, as DNA: TGTGCCAGCAGCCCCGTTCCGAGCAATCAGCCCCAGCATTTT.

This sequence joins TRBV30 and TRBJ1-5; D call uncertain. V lost 0 bases and J lost 5, with 11 bases in between. Per the germline V gene, CDR1 is GTSNPN and CDR2 is SVGIG (reference sequence). The CDR3 has 14 residues. The CDR3 sequence: CAWSVISAHQPQHF. In DNA, the CDR3 is TGTGCCTGGAGTGTGATTTCGGCCCATCAGCCCCAGCATTTT.

V gene TRBV29-1 combines with J gene TRBJ2-5; TRBD2 might be the D (6 bases). Germline V gene lookup returns CDR1 SQVTM and CDR2 ANQGSEA. The CDR3 totals 11 residues. Trimming pared 7 bases from V and 3 bases from J, leaving 9 bases between. CDR3 amino acids: CSATGEETQYF. The CDR3 DNA reads as TGCAGCGCTACGGGGGAAGAGACCCAGTACTTC.

This clonotype was found once. The gene calls are TRBV7-9 and TRBJ2-5; 10 positions agree with TRBD2. This CDR3 has 15 residues. The J segment lost 5 bases and the V segment lost 4 bases, leaving 7 bases of the junction unmatched. Per the germline V gene, CDR1 is SEHNR and CDR2 is FQNEAQ (reference sequence). CDR3 nucleotide sequence: TGTGCCAGCAGCTCTGGGACTAGCGCCGGGGAGACCCAGTACTTC. This translates into CASSSGTSAGETQYF.